These 21 T cell receptor beta chains came from one sample sequenced in a study of CD8 T cells in Susac syndrome. Reverse transcription used about 0.45 to 1 ug RNA and random hexamers. One entry per CDR3 protein, called by TCRdb with MiXCR from the immunoSEQ multiplex PCR reads. The sample contains around 150,000 distinct CDR3 sequences, approximately 95% of which appear only once. Sequences were obtained from CD8+ T cells from PBMCs. These receptors originate from a human donor in good health.

This chain uses TRBV18 with TRBJ2-1; a possible D gene is TRBD2 (6 bases). Germline V gives CDR1 KGHSH, CDR2 LQKENI. CDR3 size: 16 residues. Trimming shortened V by 6 bases and J by 2 bases, and 17 bases separated the two germline ends. CDR3 loop: CASSRDFSGTYNEQFF. CDR3 coding DNA: TGTGCCAGCTCTCGGGACTTCTCCGGGACCTACAATGAGCAGTTCTTC.

This clonotype was found a few times. CDR3 protein: CAWSVGDGYGYTF. CDR3 coding DNA: TGTGCCTGGAGTGTCGGGGACGGCTATGGCTACACCTTC. This chain connects TRBV30 to TRBJ1-2, with D tentatively TRBD1 (5 bases). Germline CDR1 reads GTSNPN; CDR2 reads SVGIG (reference sequence). CDR3 length: 13 residues. With 0 bases removed from V and 4 bases from J, the gap between germline ends came to 9 bases.

The genes are TRBV29-1 and TRBJ2-7; TRBD2 agrees at 13 bases. After removal of 7 bases from V and 3 bases from J, the junction contained 6 bases not matched to a gene. This CDR3 is 14 amino acids long. Germline V gene data show CDR1 as SQVTM and CDR2 as ANQGSEA. CDR3 residues: CSARLAGGGYEQYF. CDR3 coding DNA: TGCAGCGCCCGACTAGCGGGGGGTGGCTACGAGCAGTACTTC.

The V call is TRBV6-2 or TRBV6-3, the J call TRBJ2-1; TRBD2 is a possible D gene (6 bases). CDR1 MNHEY and CDR2 SVGEGT come from the germline V gene. The V gene lost 4 bases and the J gene lost 9 bases, with 10 bases spanning the gap. This CDR3 has 12 residues. The chain's CDR3 is CASSWAGLEQFF. For the CDR3, the DNA is TGTGCCAGCAGTTGGGCGGGACTTGAGCAGTTCTTC.

V usage is TRBV4-1 and J usage is TRBJ2-3; tentatively, D is TRBD1 (6 bases). The CDR3 totals 13 residues. Germline CDR1 reads MGHRA; CDR2 reads YSYEKL. Between the trimmed V and J ends, which lost 1 base and 8 bases, there was a span of 10 bases. Here the CDR3 reads CASSQGGGGTQYF. CDR3 DNA sequence: TGCGCCAGCAGCCAAGGTGGGGGCGGTACGCAGTATTTT.

This chain joins TRBV30 and TRBJ1-1, with TRBD1 as a possible D gene (6 bases). The V gene's germline CDR1 is GTSNPN and CDR2 SVGIG (reference sequence). The CDR3 spans 13 residues. CDR3 nucleotides: TGTGCGAGAAGTCTGGGGGCGGACACTGAAGCTTTCTTT. Amino acids: CARSLGADTEAFF.

This chain joins TRBV4-1 and TRBJ2-7; D not resolved. The CDR3 runs 13 residues. CDR1 and CDR2 from the germline V gene are MGHRA and YSYEKL. V lost 3 bases and J lost 4, with 10 bases in between. Here the CDR3 DNA reads TGCGCCAGCAGCCAGGTGGCGTCTTACGAGCAGTACTTC. It yields the protein CASSQVASYEQYF.

The genes are TRBV30 and TRBJ2-7; a weak D match, TRBD2 (5 bases). The CDR3 contains 13 residues. V lost 3 bases to trimming and J lost 7 bases, with 16 bases between them. Per the germline V gene, CDR1 is GTSNPN and CDR2 is SVGIG (reference sequence). Written as DNA, the CDR3 is TGTGCCTGGAGGGAGAGGGCCGAGGTTGAGCAGTACTTC. Translating gives CAWRERAEVEQYF.

The chain couples TRBV27 to TRBJ2-5; TRBD2 might be the D (6 bases). V was pared by 5 bases and J by 4 bases, with 11 bases between. Per the germline V gene, CDR1 is MNHEY and CDR2 is SMNVEV (reference sequence). The CDR3 runs to 13 residues. The CDR3 sequence is CASSDLGGETQYF. CDR3 sequence (DNA): TGTGCCAGCAGTGACCTGGGGGGAGAGACCCAGTACTTC.

This chain uses TRBV28 with TRBJ2-5, with 11 bases that match TRBD1. This CDR3 contains 15 residues. Germline V CDR1 and CDR2: MDHEN, SYDVKM. V gave up 4 bases and J gave up 5 bases; unmatched junction bases: 6. In DNA form, the CDR3 reads TGTGCCAGCAGTTCGGACAGGGGGCCTGCCGAGACCCAGTACTTC. Residues: CASSSDRGPAETQYF.

This rearrangement joins TRBV18 to TRBJ2-7, with 8 bases that match TRBD1. V lost 2 bases and J lost 0; bases outside the gene matches: 3. This CDR3 has 15 amino acids. CDR1 and CDR2 (germline): KGHSH, LQKENI. The CDR3 sequence is CASSPVTGVSYEQYF. CDR3 bases: TGTGCCAGCTCACCAGTGACAGGGGTCTCCTACGAGCAGTACTTC.

DNA of the CDR3: TGTGCCAGCAGCTCTTACGGAGCTACAGGCAATCAGCCCCAGCATTTT. Translating it yields CASSSYGATGNQPQHF. This rearrangement joins TRBV7-9 to TRBJ1-5; D unresolved. Trimming pared 4 bases from V and 2 bases from J, leaving 15 bases between. The CDR3 spans 16 residues. Looked up from germline, CDR1 is SEHNR and CDR2 is FQNEAQ (reference sequence).

The chain combines TRBV12-3 or TRBV12-4 with TRBJ1-2; no firm D call. Trimming took off 7 bases at V and 4 bases at J, with 16 bases between the two ends. This CDR3 is built from 14 residues. The CDR3 is CASTSVGIPYGYTF. The CDR3 bases are TGTGCCAGCACTTCGGTGGGGATTCCCTATGGCTACACCTTC.

CDR3 in DNA: TGCAGCGTTGAAGGCGGGACCGGGGAGCTGTTTTTT. This sequence encodes CSVEGGTGELFF. The rearrangement links TRBV29-1 to TRBJ2-2; D possibly corresponds to TRBD2 (5 bases). The germline CDR1 and CDR2 sequences are SQVTM and ANQGSEA. The ends were cut back, 1 base at V and 5 bases at J, with 5 bases in the middle. This CDR3 is 12 amino acids long.

The chain couples TRBV9 to TRBJ2-3; D not resolved. The CDR3 spans 14 residues. V was trimmed by 0 bases and J by 2 bases, leaving 7 bases between them. From germline, CDR1 is SGDLS and CDR2 YYNGEE. CDR3 in DNA: TGTGCCAGCAGCGTAGGGCAGTCCACAGATACGCAGTATTTT. This codes for CASSVGQSTDTQYF.

This chain connects TRBV24-1 to TRBJ2-3, with 8 positions matching TRBD1. Germline loops: CDR1 KGHDR, CDR2 SFDVKD. V lost 4 bases, J lost 2 bases, and 7 bases stayed unmatched. The CDR3 contains 16 residues. As DNA, the CDR3 is TGTGCCACCAGTGACTACAGGGGGAAGATCACAGATACGCAGTATTTT. Translating gives CATSDYRGKITDTQYF.

As for this clonotype: Its ends do not fully match the called genes, so a read error is possible. The rearrangement uses TRBV13 and TRBJ2-1, with no clear D. There are 15 residues in the CDR3. Germline lookup yields CDR1 PRHDT and CDR2 FYEKMQ (reference sequence). The CDR3 here is CASSLGQSSHNEQFF. For the CDR3, the DNA is TGTGCCAGCAGCTTAGGACAGTCCTCCCACAATGAGCAGTTCTTC.

This chain connects TRBV25-1 to TRBJ1-2; tentatively, D is TRBD1 (6 bases). V was shortened by 4 bases and J by 2 bases, with 11 bases between the two germline ends. From germline, CDR1 is MGHDK and CDR2 SYGVNS. This CDR3 spans 14 amino acids. In nucleotides, the CDR3 is TGTGCCAGCAGTGCGATAGACAGGAACTATGGCTACACCTTC. Amino acid sequence: CASSAIDRNYGYTF.

The V and J genes are TRBV20-1 and TRBJ2-1; perhaps TRBD1 as D (5 bases). V was clipped by 0 bases and J by 6 bases, with 15 bases between them. CDR3 length: 15 residues. CDR1 and CDR2 from the germline V gene are DFQATT and SNEGSKA (reference sequence). CDR3 protein: CSARETDGPTNEQFF. The DNA of the CDR3 is TGCAGTGCTAGAGAGACAGACGGGCCGACCAATGAGCAGTTCTTC.

V and J are TRBV5-4 and TRBJ2-7; D perhaps matches TRBD2 (5 bases). Germline V lookup: CDR1 SGHNT, CDR2 YYREEE (reference sequence). This CDR3 contains 13 residues. Deletions cut 7 bases from V and 6 bases from J, with 17 bases between. CDR3 protein: CASGLGSYGEQYF. The CDR3 DNA sequence: TGTGCCAGCGGACTCGGGTCGTATGGCGAGCAGTACTTC.

The chain links TRBV20-1 to TRBJ2-7, with TRBD1 matching 9 bases. Germline CDR1 DFQATT, CDR2 SNEGSKA (reference sequence). This CDR3 is 15 amino acids long. The V segment lost 3 bases and the J segment 2 bases; nucleotides outside the gene matches: 8. For the CDR3, the DNA is TGCAGTGCTAGCCCTGGGACAGGGATACCCTACGAGCAGTACTTC. Residues: CSASPGTGIPYEQYF.